Listed below are T cell receptor beta chains from one sample, sequenced in a study of cytomegalovirus exposure and HLA in healthy donors. TCRdb's table, derived via immunoSEQ multiplex PCR, lists solely in-frame clones and lacks some. The repertoire includes about 110,000 clones, around 77% of them detected once, and approximately 5% sits in the top ten. Sequenced material: PBMCs. The receptors were gathered from a woman in her twenties or thirties in good health and CMV-seropositive. Each CDR3 is given with its conserved first and last residue. Each record gives: D gene, J gene, V gene, CDR3 protein. A D gene is named only where the DNA matches it firmly.

TRBD1 | - | TRBV30 | CAWSVSLGGLQSEQYF
TRBD2 | TRBJ2-5 | TRBV5-8 | CASGPFGLAGGQETQYF
TRBD2 | TRBJ2-5 | TRBV5-4 | CASSSGLAGTQYF
- | TRBJ1-2 | TRBV7-7 | CASSPVTETNYGYTF
- | TRBJ2-7 | TRBV19 | CASSIRSGLYEQYF
- | TRBJ1-2 | TRBV11-2 | CASSFATVNYGYTF
- | TRBJ1-5 | TRBV2 | CASDGSGSNQPQHF
TRBD1 | TRBJ2-3 | TRBV30 | CAWSLGTGLGTDTQYF
- | TRBJ2-7 | TRBV10-1 | CASSPGGYEQYF
- | TRBJ1-1 | TRBV18 | CASSPSVNTEAFF
- | TRBJ2-3 | TRBV4-1 | CASSQEQNTDTQYF
TRBD2 | TRBJ2-2 | TRBV29-1 | CSVPASGGNTGELFF
- | TRBJ1-5 | TRBV27 | CASSPFRYQPQHF
- | TRBJ2-5 | TRBV5-1 | CASSLENGDPPETQYF
- | TRBJ2-6 | TRBV19 | CAVSDYSGANVLTF
TRBD2 | TRBJ2-1 | TRBV5-1 | CASSLWGPSGSSHEQFF
TRBD1 | TRBJ1-2 | TRBV5-1 | CASSLAWDRVGYTF
- | TRBJ2-1 | TRBV5-1 | CASSLVGVLGNTSSYNEQFF
- | TRBJ1-1 | TRBV4-1 | CASSQVLQIGNTEAFF
- | TRBJ1-3 | TRBV15 | CATSRDSGQGGNTIYF
TRBD1 | TRBJ2-7 | TRBV19 | CASSILGQGFNEQYF
TRBD1 | TRBJ2-7 | TRBV19 | CASGTGDEQYF
- | TRBJ2-3 | TRBV5-1 | CASSLAGHLTDTQYF
- | TRBJ1-3 | TRBV4-2 | CASSHGQPPNPGNTIYF
TRBD1 | TRBJ1-2 | TRBV2 | CASSDFPPGQGIYGYTF
TRBD1 | TRBJ1-4 | TRBV2 | CASMRDRLEKLFF